The T cell receptor (beta chain) under discussion was sequenced for a study of tumor and adjacent non-tumor tissue in lung cancer. Germline-derived CDR1 and CDR2 are DFQATT and SNEGSKA (reference sequence). Trimming cost V 5 bases and J 0 bases, with 11 bases left between them. The CDR3 runs to 13 residues. Broader study findings: Tumor repertoires had a smaller top 100 clone share than normal lung.

Three rounds of nested PCR, following a modified ARM-PCR protocol, produced the TCRbeta library. TCRdb reanalysed the multiplex PCR reads using MiXCR and keeps one entry per CDR3 protein. In the table there are approximately 150,000 distinct CDR3 sequences, around two thirds of which are singletons. This sample's RNA came from whole unsorted tissue. Notes on this clonotype: The target antigen is unknown.

The J gene is TRBJ2-7, the V gene TRBV20-1; perhaps TRBD1 as D (6 bases). This TCR was sampled from a man aged 60-69 years with small cell lung cancer. The sequenced material came from lung tumor tissue. The CDR3: CSADTGHSYEQYF. For the CDR3, the DNA is TGCAGTGCTGATACAGGGCACTCCTACGAGCAGTACTTC.